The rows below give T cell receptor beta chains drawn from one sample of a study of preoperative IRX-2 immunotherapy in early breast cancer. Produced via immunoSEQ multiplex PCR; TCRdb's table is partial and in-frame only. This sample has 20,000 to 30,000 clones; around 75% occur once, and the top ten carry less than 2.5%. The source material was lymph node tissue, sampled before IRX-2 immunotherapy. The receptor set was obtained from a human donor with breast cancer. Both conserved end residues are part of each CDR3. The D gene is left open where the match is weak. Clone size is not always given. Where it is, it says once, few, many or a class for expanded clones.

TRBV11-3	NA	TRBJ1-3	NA	TGTGCCAGCAGCCTAGGGACCCCCTCTGGAAACACCATATATTTT	CASSLGTPSGNTIYF
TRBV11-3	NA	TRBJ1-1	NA	TGTGCCAGCAGCTTATCGGGTAGGAACACTGAAGCTTTCTTT	CASSLSGRNTEAFF
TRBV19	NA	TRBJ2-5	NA	TGTGCCAGTAGTGTTGGGGGGAGACAAGAGACCCAGTACTTC	CASSVGGRQETQYF
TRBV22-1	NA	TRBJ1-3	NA	TGTGCCAGCAGTTTATCCCTCTACTCTGGAAACACCATATATTTT	CASSLSLYSGNTIYF
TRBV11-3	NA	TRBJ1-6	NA	TGTGCCAGCAGCTTAGTGGCAGGGATCAATTCACCCCTCCACTTT	CASSLVAGINSPLHF
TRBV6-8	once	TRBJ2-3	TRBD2	TGTGCCAGCAGCTACGGACTAGCGGGGGGTCCTCGCACAGATACGCAGTATTTT	CASSYGLAGGPRTDTQYF
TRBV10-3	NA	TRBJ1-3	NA	TGTGCCATCAGTGAGGGACCCGACCCTGGAAACACCATATATTTT	CAISEGPDPGNTIYF
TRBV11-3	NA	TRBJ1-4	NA	TGTGCCAGCAGCCCGGGGGGGGCCTATGAAAAACTGTTTTTT	CASSPGGAYEKLFF
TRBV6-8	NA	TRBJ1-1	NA	TGTGCCAGCAGTTCCCCCTCCCTTAGAGGGGGTCTCGGCGAAGCTTTCTTT	CASSSPSLRGGLGEAFF
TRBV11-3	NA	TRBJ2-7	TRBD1	TGTGCCAGCAGCTTGAGGGGGACAGGGGGGACCTACGAGCAGTACTTC	CASSLRGTGGTYEQYF
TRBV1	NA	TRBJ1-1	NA	TGCGCCAGCAGCCATCGGGAGGGCCCTGAAGCTTTCTTT	CASSHREGPEAFF
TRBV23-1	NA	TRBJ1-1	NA	TGCGCCAGCAGCCAAGAATCAAGCCAGCCAAACACTGAAGCTTTCTTT	CASSQESSQPNTEAFF
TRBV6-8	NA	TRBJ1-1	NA	TGTGCCAGCAGTTCCGACAGAGATAACACTGAAGCTTTCTTT	CASSSDRDNTEAFF
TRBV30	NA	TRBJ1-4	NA	TGTGCCTGGAGAGGTACGGGGGCGGGTGCGAAACTGTTTTTT	CAWRGTGAGAKLFF
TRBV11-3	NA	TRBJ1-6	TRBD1	TGTGCCAGCAGCTTACTACGGGGGACAGGGTTTTCACCCCTCCACTTT	CASSLLRGTGFSPLHF
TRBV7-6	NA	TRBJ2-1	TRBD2	TGTGCCAGCAACGTAGCGGGGGGGTCGAGTGAGCAGTTCTTC	CASNVAGGSSEQFF
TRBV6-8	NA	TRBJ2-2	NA	TGTGCCAGCAGTCCGGGGGCGAGCACCGGGGAGCTGTTTTTT	CASSPGASTGELFF
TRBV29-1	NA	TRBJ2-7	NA	TGCAGCGTTGTATCGGCGGGATCCTACGAGCAGTACTTC	CSVVSAGSYEQYF
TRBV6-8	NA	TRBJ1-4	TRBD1	TGTGCCTCCGATACAGGGGGCGGGACGTGGGCTAATGAAAAACTGTTTTTT	CASDTGGGTWANEKLFF
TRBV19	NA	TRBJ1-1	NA	TGTGCCAGTGGACAGACTTGGAACACTGAAGCTTTCTTT	CASGQTWNTEAFF
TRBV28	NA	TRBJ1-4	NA	TGTGCCAGCAGTTATACCCTCCAGGGTGAAAAACTGTTTTTT	CASSYTLQGEKLFF
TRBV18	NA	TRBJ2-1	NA	TGTGCCAGCTCACCATCCCCAGGACGAACCTACAATGAGCAGTTCTTC	CASSPSPGRTYNEQFF
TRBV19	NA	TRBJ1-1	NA	TGTGCCAGTAGTCCCCTCCAGGGGGAAGCTTTCTTT	CASSPLQGEAFF
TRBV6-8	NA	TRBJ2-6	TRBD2	TGTGCCATCAGGAGCGGGGGAGGTTCTGGGGCCAACGTCCTGACTTTC	CAIRSGGGSGANVLTF
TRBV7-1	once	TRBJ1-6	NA	TGTGCCAGCAGCTTAACAGAGAATTCACCCCTCCACTTT	CASSLTENSPLHF
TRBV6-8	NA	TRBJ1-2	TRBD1	TGTGCCAGCAAAGAGACTCCGGGACAGGGAGTCTATGGCTACACCTTC	CASKETPGQGVYGYTF
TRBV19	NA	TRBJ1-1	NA	TGTGCCAGTAGTAGGGCGGGGGGCACTGAAGCTTTCTTT	CASSRAGGTEAFF
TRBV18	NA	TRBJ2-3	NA	TGTGCCAGCTCACCGTTATCTTTGGATACGCAGTATTTT	CASSPLSLDTQYF
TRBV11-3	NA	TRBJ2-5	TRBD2	TGTGCCAGCAGCTTCCCTAAAGGACTAGCGGGGGGGCAAGAGACCCAGTACTTC	CASSFPKGLAGGQETQYF
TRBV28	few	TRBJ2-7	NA	TGTGCCAGCAGTTTGAGGATTCCCTACGAGCAGTACTTC	CASSLRIPYEQYF
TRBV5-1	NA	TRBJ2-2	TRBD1	TGCGCCAGCAGCTCCGGACAGGGTCGAGTATCCGGGGAGCTGTTTTTT	CASSSGQGRVSGELFF
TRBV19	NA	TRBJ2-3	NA	TGTGCCAGTATGAGCACGGAGTATAGCACAGATACGCAGTATTTT	CASMSTEYSTDTQYF
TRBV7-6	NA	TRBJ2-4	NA	TGTGCCAGAAGCTCGTTCGATGGGCGTTATAGGTGGTCAAAAAACATTCAGTACTTC	CARSSFDGRYRWSKNIQYF